One sample yielded the 22 T cell receptor beta chains listed below, sequenced in a study of OX40 agonist ivuxolimab in advanced cancers. Sequencing used immunoSEQ multiplex PCR; TCRdb keeps in-frame clones, though not all of them. The sample holds tens of thousands of clones; around 78% are singletons and the top ten take approximately 5%. Sequencing used CD4+ or CD8+ T cells sorted from blood, obtained in a trial of the OX40 agonist ivuxolimab. These receptors came from an adult with an advanced solid tumor such as melanoma, head and neck, liver or kidney cancer.

The chain combines TRBV29-1 with TRBJ1-1, with no clear D. Germline CDR1 SQVTM, CDR2 ANQGSEA. The CDR3 extends over 15 amino acids. The V gene lost 1 base and the J gene lost 1 base, with 13 bases spanning the gap. CDR3: CSVEGGGGRNTEAFF. CDR3 in DNA: TGCAGCGTTGAAGGTGGTGGTGGACGGAACACTGAAGCTTTCTTT. The full variable domain, rest sourced from reference TRBV29-1 and TRBJ1-1, is SAVISQKPSRDICQRGTSLTIQCQVDSQVTMMFWYRQQPGQSLTLIATANQGSEATYESGFVIDKFPISRPNLTFSTLTVSNMSPEDSSIYLCSVEGGGGRNTEAFFGQGTRLTVV.

The rearrangement links TRBV28 to TRBJ1-2; 8 bases match TRBD1. Germline V gene data show CDR1 as MDHEN and CDR2 as SYDVKM. The ends lost 6 bases at V and 3 bases at J; junction bases unmatched: 9. This CDR3 comprises 15 residues. Here the CDR3 reads CASSPTGGIDYGYTF. The CDR3 nucleotides read TGTGCCAGCAGCCCCACAGGGGGGATCGACTATGGCTACACCTTC.

The chain has TRBV21-1 and TRBJ2-7; the table names TRBD1, a call not compared with the DNA. TRBV21-1 is noted as a pseudogene. The CDR3 length is 16 residues. The CDR3 here is CASSKRGNTDSYEQYF. CDR3 nucleotides: TGTGCCAGCAGCAAAAGGGGGAATACTGACTCCTACGAGCAGTACTTC.

The chain combines TRBV7-2 with TRBJ1-1; 9 bases align to TRBD1. The CDR3 covers 14 residues. Germline-derived CDR1 and CDR2 are SGHTA and FQGNSA. The junction had 8 bases not matched to a gene; V was cut back by 7 bases and J by 5 bases. CDR3 bases: TGTGCCAGCACGTCCGGGACAGGGAATACTGAAGCTTTCTTT. It encodes CASTSGTGNTEAFF.

The chain joins TRBV5-1 to TRBJ2-2; D perhaps matches TRBD1 (6 bases). The germline V gene has CDR1 SGHRS and CDR2 YFSETQ. The CDR3 loop spans 15 amino acids. Trimming removed 0 bases from V and 4 bases from J, with 10 bases in between. CDR3 in amino acids: CASSLGAQGTGELFF. The CDR3 nucleotides read TGCGCCAGCAGCTTGGGGGCACAGGGCACCGGGGAGCTGTTTTTT.

The chain links TRBV29-1 to TRBJ1-1; possibly TRBD1 for D (5 bases). The germline CDR1 and CDR2 sequences are SQVTM and ANQGSEA. The CDR3 has 12 amino acids. V lost 5 bases to trimming and J lost 3 bases, with 10 bases between them. The CDR3 DNA reads TGCAGCGTTTCCAGGGATGACACTGAAGCTTTCTTT. It encodes CSVSRDDTEAFF.

The chain uses TRBV7-9 and TRBJ1-5; TRBD1 is a possible D gene (5 bases). V was trimmed by 3 bases and J by 3 bases, leaving 9 bases between them. From germline, CDR1 is SEHNR and CDR2 FQNEAQ (reference sequence). The CDR3 is made up of 14 amino acids. The chain's CDR3 is CASSLGPINQPQHF. The CDR3 DNA sequence: TGTGCCAGCAGCTTGGGGCCGATCAATCAGCCCCAGCATTTT.

The rearrangement uses TRBV28 and TRBJ2-3; D not certain. With 5 bases removed from V and 2 bases from J, the gap between germline ends came to 17 bases. This CDR3 contains 16 residues. Germline-derived CDR1 and CDR2 are MDHEN and SYDVKM. In nucleotides, the CDR3 is TGTGCCAGCAGTACCCGGACCCCACCCCCCACAGATACGCAGTATTTT. Translated, it gives CASSTRTPPPTDTQYF.

The chain combines TRBV11-2 with TRBJ2-1; TRBD1 agrees at 7 bases. The CDR3 runs 16 residues. Germline loops: CDR1 SGHAT, CDR2 FQNNGV. V trimming: 5 bases; J trimming: 6 bases; junction bases outside the gene matches: 13. The CDR3 nucleotides are TGTGCCAGCAGCCCGCAGGGGGAAAACCGGGGCAATGAGCAGTTCTTC. This encodes CASSPQGENRGNEQFF.

This sequence joins TRBV5-1 and TRBJ1-4, with D unresolved. The CDR3 runs 14 residues. The germline CDR1 and CDR2 sequences are SGHRS and YFSETQ. V was clipped by 5 bases and J by 8 bases, with 16 bases between them. The CDR3 spells CASSNRTGSEKLFF. The CDR3 DNA is TGCGCCAGCAGTAATCGGACCGGAAGCGAAAAACTGTTTTTT. The full variable domain, rest sourced from reference TRBV5-1 and TRBJ1-4, is KAGVTQTPRYLIKTRGQQVTLSCSPISGHRSVSWYQQTPGQGLQFLFEYFSETQRNKGNFPGRFSGRQFSNSRSEMNVSTLELGDSALYLCASSNRTGSEKLFFGSGTQLSVL.

The chain couples TRBV27 to TRBJ1-3, with a tentative D call TRBD1 (6 bases). Germline V gene lookup returns CDR1 MNHEY and CDR2 SMNVEV (reference sequence). This CDR3 is 16 amino acids long. V was cut by 4 bases and J by 3 bases, with 16 bases left in between. In nucleotides, the CDR3 is TGTGCCAGCAGTTCATCCGGGACACACAATGGAAACACCATATATTTT. Translation gives CASSSSGTHNGNTIYF.

The chain recombines TRBV28 with TRBJ2-3; D perhaps matches TRBD2 (6 bases). Germline values: CDR1 MDHEN, CDR2 SYDVKM. Trimming removed 2 bases at V and 2 bases at J, with 11 bases between. CDR3 length equals 15 residues. The CDR3 nucleotides are TGTGCCAGCAGTTTAGGTAGCGGAATCACAGATACGCAGTATTTT. Translated: CASSLGSGITDTQYF.

The V and J genes are TRBV30 and TRBJ1-6; TRBD1 is a possible D gene (6 bases). CDR1 is GTSNPN, CDR2 SVGIG, per germline (reference sequence). V was shortened by 1 base and J by 9 bases, with 10 bases between the two germline ends. The CDR3 is 13 residues long. Here the CDR3 DNA reads TGTGCCTGGAGTGGACAGGCGGTTTCACCCCTCCACTTT. Translating gives CAWSGQAVSPLHF.

In DNA form, the CDR3 reads TGTGCCAGCTTTATAGCGGGCACCTACAATGAGCAGTTCTTC. It is translated as CASFIAGTYNEQFF. The rearrangement links TRBV6-1 to TRBJ2-1; the match to TRBD2 covers 7 bases. This CDR3 has 14 residues. Losses at the gene ends were 8 bases for V and 2 bases for J; bases not matched to a gene: 6. Germline assignment: CDR1 MNHNS and CDR2 SASEGT.

This chain joins TRBV11-1 and TRBJ2-1; TRBD2 agrees at 8 bases. CDR1 and CDR2 (germline): SGHAT, FQDESV (reference sequence). The CDR3 runs 14 residues. Trimming cost V 11 bases and J 0 bases; bases outside gene matches: 6. The CDR3 coding sequence is TGTGCCTCGGCGGGGGGAGGCTCCTACAATGAGCAGTTCTTC. It translates to CASAGGGSYNEQFF.

In this sample, this clone turned up once. The genes are TRBV13 and TRBJ2-7; TRBD1 matches at 9 bases. V shed 4 bases, J shed 3 bases, and the junction held 10 bases outside the gene matches. The germline V gene has CDR1 PRHDT and CDR2 FYEKMQ (reference sequence). The CDR3 contains 16 residues. The CDR3 is CASSSSRDRVLYEQYF. The CDR3 DNA sequence: TGTGCCAGCAGCTCCTCCCGGGACAGGGTCCTCTACGAGCAGTACTTC. Full variable domain (outside the CDR3, taken from reference TRBV13 and TRBJ2-7): AAGVIQSPRHLIKEKRETATLKCYPIPRHDTVYWYQQGPGQDPQFLISFYEKMQSDKGSIPDRFSAQQFSDYHSELNMSSLELGDSALYFCASSSSRDRVLYEQYFGPGTRLTVT.

This chain uses TRBV20-1 with TRBJ2-5, with D uncertain. Germline lookup yields CDR1 DFQATT and CDR2 SNEGSKA (reference sequence). This CDR3 is built from 11 residues. The CDR3 here is CTGNLQETQYF. The DNA of the CDR3 is TGCACCGGCAACCTACAAGAGACCCAGTACTTC.

This chain connects TRBV30 to TRBJ2-5; 7 bases match TRBD2. The CDR3 extends over 13 amino acids. Unmatched junction bases numbered 5, after V lost 7 bases and J lost 0 bases. Per the germline V gene, CDR1 is GTSNPN and CDR2 is SVGIG (reference sequence). The CDR3 loop is CASAGSYQETQYF. The CDR3 nucleotides read TGTGCCTCAGCGGGATCGTACCAAGAGACCCAGTACTTC.

This chain joins TRBV5-6 and TRBJ2-3; 9 bases are a match to TRBD1. Per germline, CDR1 SGHDT and CDR2 YYEEEE. The length of the CDR3 is 16 residues. J lost 3 bases, V lost 4 bases, and 9 bases had no gene match. In nucleotides, the CDR3 is TGTGCCAGCAGCATCTTGGGACAGGGAGGGACAGATACGCAGTATTTT. This translates into CASSILGQGGTDTQYF.

The chain recombines TRBV5-8 with TRBJ2-7, with TRBD1 identical over 8 bases. The trim removed 4 bases at V and 3 bases at J, leaving 9 bases unmatched. Germline V gene data show CDR1 as SGHTS and CDR2 as YDEGEE. The CDR3 covers 15 residues. In nucleotides, the CDR3 is TGTGCCAGCAGCCAACATACCGGGACAGGCTACGAGCAGTACTTC. Its protein is CASSQHTGTGYEQYF.

The chain employs TRBV29-1 and TRBJ2-1, with 9 bases fitting TRBD2. Trimming at V came to 3 bases and at J to 9 bases, leaving 6 bases not matched to a gene. CDR1 is SQVTM and CDR2 is ANQGSEA in the germline V gene. CDR3 length: 13 amino acids. CDR3 loop: CSVDAGGVGEQFF. Written as DNA, the CDR3 is TGCAGCGTTGATGCGGGAGGGGTGGGTGAGCAGTTCTTC.

V and J are TRBV29-1 and TRBJ2-1; D may correspond to TRBD1 or TRBD2 (5 bases each). The CDR3 has 12 residues. V was shortened by 8 bases and J by 9 bases, with 17 bases between the two germline ends. Germline values: CDR1 SQVTM, CDR2 ANQGSEA. CDR3 sequence reads: CSSREGVGEQFF. DNA for the CDR3: TGCAGCTCCCGGGAAGGGGTAGGTGAGCAGTTCTTC.